This TCR beta chain was profiled in a study of molecular identifiers for immune sequencing clone quantification. General study points: Sizes of clones that are highly expanded could be underestimated (if identical TCR molecules share a barcode).

From the PCR reads, TCRdb called clonotypes with MiXCR, one entry per CDR3 protein. The data show some 97,000 distinct CDR3 sequences, about 35% seen once. Isolation of naive CD8 T cells was achieved by sorting on a CD8+CD4-CCR7+CD45RA+ phenotype. This clonotype was counted ten times or more. The antigen is not known. The CDR3 is 12 residues long. Germline loops: CDR1 SGHDT, CDR2 YYEEEE. The V end lost 5 bases, the J end lost 7 bases, and 10 bases lay between the germline ends. This TCR was recovered from a human donor in good health. Some libraries in this study had Jurkat cell RNA spiked in. Sequenced input: naive CD8+ T cells from blood, with Jurkat cell RNA spiked in. The sample's subset: FACS-sorted CD8+CD4-CCR7+CD45RA+ naive T cells. The chain has TRBV5-6 and TRBJ1-5; D unclear. The CDR3 reads CASSRGGQPQHF. In DNA, the CDR3 is TGTGCCAGCAGTAGAGGTGGGCAGCCCCAGCATTTT.